The entry that follows covers one T cell receptor (beta chain) sequence. Its antigen is not identified. The identical CDR3 is also encoded by other nucleotide sequences in the sample. These data come from a study of shared clonotypes between healthy human individuals. General observations from the study: Investigators expected sequencing depth to affect clonotype sharing among donors.

For every subset, genomic DNA was evenly distributed across several immunoSEQ plates. Method: immunoSEQ multiplex PCR; TCRdb's copy keeps in-frame clones and lacks some. There are about 510,000 clones in the sample; 60% to 85% occur only once, and approximately 12% lies in the top ten. Nashville, Tennessee was home to all donors, who were Caucasian adults. Material: PBMCs. The clonotype was recovered from a woman aged 40-49 years in good health. Some clones in this sample may be carry-over from other donors' samples.

CDR3 amino acids: CASSLAASNQPQHF. The CDR3 DNA is TGTGCCAGCAGCTTGGCCGCTTCCAATCAGCCCCAGCATTTT. The chain has TRBV5-5 and TRBJ1-5; unclear D gene. CDR1 and CDR2 from the germline V gene are SGHKS and YYEKEE (reference sequence). V was cut by 0 bases and J by 3 bases, with 7 bases left in between. The CDR3 has 14 amino acids.